These 4 T cell receptor beta chains originate from one sample sequenced in a study of shared clonotypes between healthy human individuals (TCRdb year 2020). Library method: the immunoSEQ multiplex PCR assay. TCRdb took this table from immuneACCESS and kept in-frame rearrangements with V and J called. Such tables lack part of the clones; where checked against another copy, unresolved V genes explain under half of the gap, and the rest is unexplained. Recorded for this sample are 1,100,000 or so clones; more than 75% of them occurred a single time. Roughly 0.56% of the sample rests with the top ten. The sample taken for sequencing was memory CD4+ T cells from PBMCs. In the paper's terms, the cell subset or site label means: CD45RA-negative fraction. All receptors derive from a man aged 18 to 29 in good health. Some clones in this sample may be carry-over from other donors' samples.

The V and J genes are TRBV29-1 and TRBJ2-1; tentatively, D is TRBD1 (6 bases). The germline gives CDR1 SQVTM, CDR2 ANQGSEA. V lost 8 bases, J lost 2 bases, and 13 bases lay in between. The CDR3 runs 13 residues. The CDR3 DNA reads as TGCAGCCCCCCGGGACAAGCCTACAATGAGCAGTTCTTC. It is translated as CSPPGQAYNEQFF.

This chain connects TRBV5-4 to TRBJ2-1; 14 bases are shared with TRBD2. The germline CDR1 and CDR2 sequences are SGHNT and YYREEE (reference sequence). V dropped 4 bases and J dropped 6; count of bases not matched to a gene: 3. This CDR3 is built from 15 residues. CDR3 bases: TGTGCCAGCAGCCCGGGACTAGCGGGAGTCAATGAGCAGTTCTTC. Residues: CASSPGLAGVNEQFF.

This clone was picked up many times. Other DNA sequences in the sample encode the same CDR3. This rearrangement joins TRBV5-1 to TRBJ1-5, with TRBD1 matching 8 bases. Per the germline V gene, CDR1 is SGHRS and CDR2 is YFSETQ. The CDR3 has 15 residues. The trim removed 3 bases at V and 3 bases at J, leaving 5 bases unmatched. CDR3: CASSSGTGDNQPQHF. The CDR3 coding sequence is TGCGCCAGCAGCTCCGGGACAGGCGACAATCAGCCCCAGCATTTT.

The chain couples TRBV9 to TRBJ2-3; D call uncertain. CDR1 SGDLS and CDR2 YYNGEE come from the germline V gene. The germline V and J ends were trimmed by 3 bases and 1 base, with 9 bases remaining between them. This CDR3 region has 14 residues. The CDR3 loop reads CASSALSGTDTQYF. Here the CDR3 DNA reads TGTGCCAGCAGCGCACTATCCGGCACAGATACGCAGTATTTT.